This T cell receptor beta chain emerged from a study of human T cells and chemical hapten exposure. Study context: Small pooled library volume differences mainly caused per-sample TCR yield variation.

The CDR3 consists of 15 residues. V gave up 2 bases and J gave up 9 bases; unmatched junction bases: 7. Germline values: CDR1 LNHDA, CDR2 SQIVND (reference sequence). Attachment of unique molecular identifiers to individual cDNA molecules was performed in the library. How the authors handled the data: Counts of TCRs in each sample centred on a median of approximately 100,000 and extended from approximately 25,000 to 650,000. TCRdb processed the 5' RACE reads anew with MiXCR; each CDR3 protein has one entry. The V and J calls shown here were made by TCRdb, not taken from the authors' results. Of about 81,000 distinct CDR3 sequences in the sample, about 8% were seen once. Total RNA was isolated from whole blood that had not been fractionated. This clonotype appeared a few times. Its antigen is undetermined. Study outcomes and limitations: DPC sensitization produced no change in TCRs with frequency above 1 in 1000.

The receptor comes from a male donor in good health. V and J are TRBV19 and TRBJ2-2, with 9 bases aligning to TRBD1. DNA for the CDR3: TGTGCCAGTAGTATATCAAGACAGGGGGTCCGGGAGCTGTTTTTT. Translating gives CASSISRQGVRELFF.